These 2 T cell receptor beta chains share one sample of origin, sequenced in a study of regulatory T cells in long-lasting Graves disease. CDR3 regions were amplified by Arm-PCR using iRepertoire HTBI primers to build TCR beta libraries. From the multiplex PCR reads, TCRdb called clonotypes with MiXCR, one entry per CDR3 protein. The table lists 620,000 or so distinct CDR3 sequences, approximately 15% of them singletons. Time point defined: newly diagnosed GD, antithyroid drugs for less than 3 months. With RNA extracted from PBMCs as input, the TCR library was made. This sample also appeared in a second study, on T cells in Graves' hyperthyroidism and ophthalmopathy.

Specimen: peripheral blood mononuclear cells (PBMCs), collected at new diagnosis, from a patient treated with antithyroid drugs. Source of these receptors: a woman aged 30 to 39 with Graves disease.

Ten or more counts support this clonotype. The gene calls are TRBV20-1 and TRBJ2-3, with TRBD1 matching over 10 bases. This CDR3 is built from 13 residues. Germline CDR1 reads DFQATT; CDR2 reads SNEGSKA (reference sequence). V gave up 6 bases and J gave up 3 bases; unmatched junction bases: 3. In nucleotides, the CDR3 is TGCAGTGCCGGACAGGGGGTGACAGATACGCAGTATTTT. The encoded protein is CSAGQGVTDTQYF.

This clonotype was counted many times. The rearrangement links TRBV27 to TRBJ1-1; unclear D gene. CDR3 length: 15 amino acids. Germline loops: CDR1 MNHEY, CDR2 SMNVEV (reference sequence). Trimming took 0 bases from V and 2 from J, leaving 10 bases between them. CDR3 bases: TGTGCCAGCAGTTTATCGGCAGACCCAAACACTGAAGCTTTCTTT. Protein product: CASSLSADPNTEAFF.